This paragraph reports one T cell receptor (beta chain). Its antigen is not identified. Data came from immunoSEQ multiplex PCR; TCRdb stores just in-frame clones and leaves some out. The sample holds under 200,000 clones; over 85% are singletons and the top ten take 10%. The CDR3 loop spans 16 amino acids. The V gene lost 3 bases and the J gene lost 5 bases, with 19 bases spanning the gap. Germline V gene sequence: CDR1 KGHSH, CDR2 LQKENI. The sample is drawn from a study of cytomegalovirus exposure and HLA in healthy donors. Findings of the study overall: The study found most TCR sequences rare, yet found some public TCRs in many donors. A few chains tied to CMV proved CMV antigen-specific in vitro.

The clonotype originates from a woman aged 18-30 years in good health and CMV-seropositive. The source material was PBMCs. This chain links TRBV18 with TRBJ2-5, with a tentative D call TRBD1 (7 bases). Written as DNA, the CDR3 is TGTGCCAGCTCACCCTCCGCAGGGGGAGGTCGGGAGACCCAGTACTTC. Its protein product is CASSPSAGGGRETQYF. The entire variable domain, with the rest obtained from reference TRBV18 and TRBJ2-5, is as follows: NAGVMQNPRHLVRRRGQEARLRCSPMKGHSHVYWYRQLPEEGLKFMVYLQKENIIDESGMPKERFSAEFPKEGPSILRIQQVVRGDSAAYFCASSPSAGGGRETQYFGPGTRLLVL.